This T cell receptor beta chain was obtained from a study of T cell repertoires in ileal Crohn's disease. For this clone: Its cognate antigen is unknown.

Whole-study results and caveats: Endoscopy was done a median roughly 7.1 months after surgery.

Specified time point: neoterminal ileum biopsy at postoperative endoscopy, about 6 months after surgery. Assay used: immunoSEQ multiplex PCR; TCRdb lists only in-frame clones, some missing. The table shows 9,500 to 11,000 clones, with around 74% occurring only once. Germline assignment: CDR1 ENHRY and CDR2 SYGVKD. This CDR3 is 17 amino acids long. The V segment lost 5 bases and the J segment 2 bases; nucleotides outside the gene matches: 12. Input material: ileal tissue. This clonotype was obtained from an adult with Crohn's disease. The chain has TRBV10-3 and TRBJ2-1; 7 nucleotides match TRBD2. CDR3 sequence: CAISPIGGVGTYNEQFF. CDR3 bases: TGTGCCATCAGTCCCATTGGGGGGGTGGGGACCTACAATGAGCAGTTCTTC.